This T cell receptor (beta chain) was identified in a study of cytomegalovirus exposure and HLA in healthy donors. Amplification used 60 Vbeta primers and 13 Jbeta primers. Method: immunoSEQ multiplex PCR; TCRdb's copy keeps in-frame clones and lacks some. Seen here are 150,000 to 200,000 clones, 65% to 85% observed once, and the top ten hold approximately 0.092%. The CDR3 covers 14 residues. Germline assignment: CDR1 LGHNA and CDR2 YNFKEQ. V lost 2 bases and J 2 bases, leaving 7 bases between the germline ends. These donors counted as nominally healthy when sampled, but unrecorded immune exposures were likely. This clone turned up a few times.

What was sequenced was PBMCs. The chain links TRBV4-2 to TRBJ2-1; TRBD1 is a possible D gene (6 bases). This TCR was sampled from a boy aged 2 to 10 in good health and CMV-seronegative. Here the CDR3 reads CASSQKGAYNEQFF. Here the CDR3 DNA reads TGTGCCAGCAGCCAAAAGGGGGCCTACAATGAGCAGTTCTTC.